These 2 T cell receptor beta chains share one sample of origin, sequenced in a study of blood T cell repertoires in COVID-19. The method was immunoSEQ multiplex PCR; TCRdb's version includes in-frame clones alone and lacks a portion of them. The sample consists of about 34,000 clones, roughly 80% of them appearing once. The material sequenced was peripheral blood. The receptors originated from a man in his 70s with COVID-19, enrolled during active disease.

The chain joins TRBV15 to TRBJ2-1, with D possibly matching TRBD2 (6 bases). Germline V CDR1 and CDR2: LNHNV, YYDKDF (reference sequence). This CDR3 contains 15 residues. Deletions cut 5 bases from V and 5 bases from J, with 16 bases between. CDR3 in DNA: TGTGCCACCAGCCAAGGGCGGGATTCCCACAATGAGCAGTTCTTC. Translating it yields CATSQGRDSHNEQFF.

The chain is built from TRBV4-3 and TRBJ1-2, with TRBD1 identical over 8 bases. The CDR3 spans 12 residues. In germline, CDR1 is LGHNA, CDR2 YSLEER. Trimming at V came to 3 bases and at J to 7 bases, leaving 1 base not matched to a gene. The CDR3 here is CASSQTGAGYTF. DNA for the CDR3: TGCGCCAGCAGCCAGACAGGGGCTGGCTACACCTTC.